Included here is one T cell receptor beta chain sequence, with context. This CDR3 is 11 amino acids long. Germline V CDR1 and CDR2: ENHRY, SYGVKD. The V and J ends lost 11 bases and 9 bases, in that order; junction bases with no gene match: 6. This record comes from a study of T cell changes during pregnancy in multiple sclerosis. Assay: immunoSEQ multiplex PCR; the TCRdb copy retains only in-frame clones and omits some. The data contain about 21,000 clones, about nine tenths of them singletons. Sequenced material: CD8+ T cells from peripheral blood mononuclear cells, taken after pregnancy. The TCR was taken from a female donor in good health, enrolled as a control in a pregnancy study. This sequence joins TRBV10-3 and TRBJ2-1; 8 positions match TRBD2. CDR3 residues: CAATSGTEQFF. CDR3 in DNA: TGTGCCGCCACTAGCGGTACTGAGCAGTTCTTC.